This paragraph reports one T cell receptor (beta chain). Its antigen remains unknown. TCRdb re-called the 5' RACE reads with MiXCR, one entry per CDR3 protein. The profile shows under 400,000 distinct CDR3 sequences, around 21% of them singletons. This entry belongs to a study of T-cell memory formation after mild COVID-19. Study results and limitations: Shrinking CD4+ clones were chiefly CM and EM; CD8+ ones were chiefly EMRA.

Trimming cost V 1 base and J 5 bases, with 10 bases left between them. Germline loops: CDR1 SGHVS, CDR2 FQNEAQ. The CDR3 consists of 14 residues. Material for sequencing was PBMCs or a T cell subset sorted from them (not recorded which). The sequence derives from an adult woman who had mild COVID-19 (a few samples of this study predate the infection). Cell type and time point are not known. The chain joins TRBV7-8 to TRBJ2-3, with a weak D call TRBD2 (5 bases). CDR3 DNA: TGTGCCAGCAGCTTAGGTCCTAGCCGAGATACGCAGTATTTT. Its protein is CASSLGPSRDTQYF.